A few counts support the clone carrying this TCR beta chain. Its antigen remains unknown. The record originates from a study of T-cell memory formation after mild COVID-19. General study findings and limits: Certain responding clones were present in pre-infection memory, suggesting participation of cross-reactive memory. Clones contracting day 15 to 85 were balanced CD4/CD8; later expanders leaned CD4+. Still unconfirmed is whether the second-wave clones peaking on day 37 recognized SARS-CoV-2.

V lost 5 bases and J lost 6; bases outside the gene matches: 11. This CDR3 has 15 amino acids. A single record per CDR3 protein comes from TCRdb applying MiXCR to the 5' RACE reads. This repertoire shows roughly 170,000 distinct CDR3 sequences, around a fifth found once; its top ten account for under 25%. This TCR derives from an adult woman who had mild COVID-19 (a few samples of this study predate the infection). Cell type and time point are not known. V and J are TRBV12-3 or TRBV12-4 and TRBJ2-7; 9 positions agree with TRBD1. Source material: PBMCs or a T cell subset sorted from them (not recorded which). The CDR3 region has the DNA TGTGCCAGCAGTCGCGCCGGGACAGGGTGGTTCGAGCAGTACTTC. It translates to CASSRAGTGWFEQYF.